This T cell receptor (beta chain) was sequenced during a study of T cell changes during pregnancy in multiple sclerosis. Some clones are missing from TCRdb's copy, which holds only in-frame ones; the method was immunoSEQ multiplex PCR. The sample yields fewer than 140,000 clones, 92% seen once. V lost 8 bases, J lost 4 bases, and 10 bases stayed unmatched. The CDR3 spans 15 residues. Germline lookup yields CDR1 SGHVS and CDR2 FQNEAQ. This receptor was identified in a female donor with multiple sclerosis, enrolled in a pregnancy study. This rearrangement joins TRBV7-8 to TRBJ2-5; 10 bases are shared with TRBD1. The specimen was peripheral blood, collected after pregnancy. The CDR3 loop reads CASPRDRGSLETQYF. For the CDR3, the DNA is TGTGCCAGCCCGAGGGACAGGGGAAGTTTAGAGACCCAGTACTTC.